The T cell receptor (beta chain) described here comes from a study of blood T cell repertoires in COVID-19. At the level of the study: The origin of the acute and convalescent COVID-19 samples was the United States, Italy and Spain. Sources were T cells, B-cell-depleted T cells, or PBMCs; the material itself was cDNA or gDNA.

Authors' data handling: For nucleated cells, counts were estimated from reference gene primer amplification. The protocol was immunoSEQ multiplex PCR, while the TCRdb copy is restricted to in-frame clones and leaves out a portion. That table is the source of V, J and clone size, and D and trimming were worked out from the DNA. The sample shows approximately 200,000 clones, about nine tenths of them seen only once. Trimming removed 3 bases from V and 0 bases from J, with 6 bases in between. The CDR3 contains 15 residues. The germline V gene has CDR1 MDHEN and CDR2 SYDVKM. J is TRBJ2-6 and V is TRBV28; D unresolved. The clonotype was recovered from a man aged 65 to 85 with acute or convalescent COVID-19. Sequencing was performed on peripheral blood. The CDR3 loop reads CASSFFSSGANVLTF. CDR3 sequence (DNA): TGTGCCAGCAGTTTTTTCAGCTCTGGGGCCAACGTCCTGACTTTC.